The 2 T cell receptor beta chains below all came from one sample that was sequenced in a study of response to subunit inactivated influenza vaccine. In TCRdb, the RT-PCR reads were re-called with MiXCR into one record per CDR3 protein. The table lists under 200,000 distinct CDR3 sequences, about 10% of them singletons. The material was CD8+ T cells sorted from PBMCs, obtained 23 months after vaccination. These receptors were obtained from a man between 50 and 69 years old who received an inactivated influenza vaccine.

J is TRBJ2-5 and V is TRBV6-1, with TRBD2 as a possible D gene (8 bases). The V gene lost 10 bases and the J gene lost 2 bases, with 14 bases spanning the gap. CDR3 length: 13 residues. Germline lookup yields CDR1 MNHNS and CDR2 SASEGT. The CDR3 region has the DNA TGTGCCACCGGGAGGGGGCTGCAAGAGACCCAGTACTTC. It is translated as CATGRGLQETQYF.

This clonotype appeared many times. The chain couples TRBV5-1 to TRBJ2-6; no definite D call. CDR1 is SGHRS and CDR2 is YFSETQ in the germline V gene. The germline V and J ends were trimmed by 3 bases and 4 bases, with 17 bases remaining between them. The length of the CDR3 is 17 residues. CDR3 in amino acids: CASSSRTTSWGANVLTF. CDR3 nucleotides: TGCGCCAGCAGCTCCCGGACGACGAGCTGGGGGGCCAACGTCCTGACTTTC.